A single sample is the source of the 31 T cell receptor beta chains below, sequenced in a study of response to subunit inactivated influenza vaccine. Via MiXCR, TCRdb re-called the RT-PCR reads, giving one row per CDR3 protein. Among hundreds of thousands of distinct CDR3 sequences listed, approximately 15% were seen once. The sequenced sample was PBMCs from blood, obtained about 11 days after vaccination. These receptors originate from a man in his fifties who received an inactivated influenza vaccine.

The rearrangement uses TRBV6-2 or TRBV6-3 and TRBJ2-7; D is perhaps TRBD2 (5 bases). The CDR3 is made up of 12 amino acids. Trimming removed 5 bases from V and 8 bases from J, with 13 bases in between. Germline assignment: CDR1 MNHEY and CDR2 SVGEGT. The CDR3 here is CASSTRLGKQYF. CDR3 sequence (DNA): TGTGCCAGCAGTACCCGACTCGGGAAGCAGTACTTC.

This clonotype appeared a few times. The chain links TRBV2 to TRBJ2-2; tentatively, D is TRBD2 (6 bases). The CDR3 has 14 residues. Trimming took off 3 bases at V and 6 bases at J, with 11 bases between the two ends. CDR1 and CDR2 (germline): SNHLY, FYNNEI. The CDR3 is CASSESTSSGELFF. CDR3 bases: TGTGCCAGCAGTGAGTCTACTAGCTCCGGGGAGCTGTTTTTT.

This clonotype was seen a single time. The gene calls are TRBV3-1 and TRBJ2-3; no firm D call. Between the trimmed V and J ends, which lost 6 bases and 2 bases, there was a span of 18 bases. The germline CDR1 and CDR2 sequences are LGHDT and YNNKEL (reference sequence). The CDR3 is made up of 16 amino acids. CDR3 region: CASSGLAKMNTDTQYF. The CDR3 DNA reads as TGTGCCAGCAGTGGGTTGGCTAAAATGAACACAGATACGCAGTATTTT.

The chain links TRBV7-2 to TRBJ2-5; either TRBD1 or TRBD2 may fit D (5 bases each). The CDR3 has 15 residues. Germline V gene sequence: CDR1 SGHTA, CDR2 FQGNSA. Trimming removed 4 bases at V and 1 base at J, with 13 bases between. For the CDR3, the DNA is TGTGCCAGCAGCTCGCTCGCAGGGAGCCAAGAGACCCAGTACTTC. Residues: CASSSLAGSQETQYF.

The rearrangement uses TRBV30 and TRBJ2-7; unclear D gene. The CDR3 runs 12 residues. CDR1 is GTSNPN, CDR2 SVGIG, per germline (reference sequence). Trimming took 2 bases from V and 0 from J, leaving 5 bases between them. The CDR3, as DNA: TGTGCCTGGAGTAGGGCCTCCTACGAGCAGTACTTC. Translation: CAWSRASYEQYF.

This clonotype was seen a handful of times. The chain has TRBV18 and TRBJ2-1; TRBD2 matches at 10 bases. The V segment lost 3 bases and the J segment 12 bases; nucleotides outside the gene matches: 11. CDR3 size: 15 residues. The V gene's germline CDR1 is KGHSH and CDR2 LQKENI. CDR3 nucleotide sequence: TGTGCCAGCTCACCGCCGCTAGCGGGGGCAGTGAGGCAGTTCTTC. Residues: CASSPPLAGAVRQFF.

This clonotype turned up a few times. The chain is built from TRBV5-1 and TRBJ2-1, with 7 bases aligning to TRBD2. Trimming took 4 bases from V and 8 from J; bases not matched to a gene: 9. Germline-derived CDR1 and CDR2 are SGHRS and YFSETQ. The CDR3 is 14 amino acids. This CDR3 is CASSTGLDGDEQFF. The CDR3 coding sequence is TGCGCCAGCAGCACCGGACTAGATGGCGATGAGCAGTTCTTC.

This clonotype was observed a handful of times. The chain couples TRBV7-2 to TRBJ2-5; D gene unclear. The germline gives CDR1 SGHTA, CDR2 FQGNSA. There are 13 residues in the CDR3. Trimming stripped 3 bases from V and 3 bases from J, with 8 bases between. The CDR3 nucleotides read TGTGCCAGCAGCTTGGCCATTAAAGAGACCCAGTACTTC. It encodes CASSLAIKETQYF. Full variable domain (remainder filled in from reference TRBV7-2 and TRBJ2-5): GAGVSQSPSNKVTEKGKDVELRCDPISGHTALYWYRQSLGQGLEFLIYFQGNSAPDKSGLPSDRFSAERTGGSVSTLTIQRTQQEDSAVYLCASSLAIKETQYFGPGTRLLVL.

This clonotype was seen a few times. CDR3 loop: CSVQSAGAGTDTQYF. CDR3 bases: TGCAGCGTCCAATCAGCGGGAGCGGGCACAGATACGCAGTATTTT. The chain uses TRBV29-1 and TRBJ2-3; 8 positions match TRBD2. The CDR3 contains 15 residues. V shed 6 bases, J shed 1 base, and the junction held 9 bases outside the gene matches. In germline, CDR1 is SQVTM, CDR2 ANQGSEA.

The V and J genes are TRBV20-1 and TRBJ1-1; D unresolved. CDR1 and CDR2 from the germline V gene are DFQATT and SNEGSKA (reference sequence). V was pared by 5 bases and J by 1 base, with 11 bases between. This CDR3 is built from 13 residues. CDR3 in amino acids: CSAPLNRNTEAFF. CDR3 nucleotide sequence: TGCAGTGCTCCTCTCAACCGGAACACTGAAGCTTTCTTT.

The DNA for the CDR3 is TGCGCCAGCAGCAGGGGGACCCTGGAAATCTCCTACGAGCAGTACTTC. It codes for CASSRGTLEISYEQYF. The chain carries TRBV5-1 and TRBJ2-7; D is perhaps TRBD1 (6 bases). This CDR3 has 16 amino acids. Germline CDR1 is SGHRS and CDR2 is YFSETQ. The V end lost 4 bases, the J end lost 0 bases, and 17 bases lay between the germline ends.

This clonotype appeared once. This chain uses TRBV5-6 with TRBJ2-3, with TRBD2 identical over 10 bases. The CDR3 extends over 18 amino acids. Unmatched junction bases numbered 16, after V lost 4 bases and J lost 5 bases. From germline, CDR1 is SGHDT and CDR2 YYEEEE. DNA of the CDR3: TGTGCCAGCAGCCCGACCTTAGCGGGAGGTGGTTTTGGAGATACGCAGTATTTT. This encodes CASSPTLAGGGFGDTQYF.

This chain uses TRBV12-3 or TRBV12-4 with TRBJ2-2; D uncertain. Trimming took 1 base from V and 5 from J, leaving 17 bases between them. This CDR3 is built from 17 residues. For the CDR3, the DNA is TGTGCCAGCAGTTTAGAGGGAATGTGGTTGGGAACCGGGGAGCTGTTTTTT. Translating it yields CASSLEGMWLGTGELFF.

In its sample, this clonotype was seen a few times. The V gene is TRBV6-2 or TRBV6-3, the J gene TRBJ2-2; TRBD2 agrees at 8 bases. The CDR3 covers 15 residues. The junction had 4 bases not matched to a gene; V was cut back by 2 bases and J by 5 bases. Germline CDR1 reads MNHEY; CDR2 reads SVGEGT. DNA of the CDR3: TGTGCCAGCAGTTACACGGGAGGGCCAACCGGGGAGCTGTTTTTT. Amino acids: CASSYTGGPTGELFF.

This clonotype was counted only a few times. V is TRBV6-2 or TRBV6-3 and J is TRBJ2-4; D gene ambiguous. The ends were cut back, 0 bases at V and 9 bases at J, with 12 bases in the middle. The CDR3 extends over 14 amino acids. Germline CDR1 and CDR2: MNHEY and SVGEGT. The CDR3 loop reads CASSYSGGFGIQYF. Written as DNA, the CDR3 is TGTGCCAGCAGTTACTCAGGTGGATTCGGCATTCAGTACTTC.

At least ten counts were recorded for this clonotype. The V and J genes are TRBV7-2 and TRBJ1-1; 10 positions match TRBD1. V shed 6 bases, J shed 4 bases, and the junction held 5 bases outside the gene matches. The CDR3 is made up of 14 amino acids. Germline-derived CDR1 and CDR2 are SGHTA and FQGNSA. CDR3 residues: CASSSDRGVTEAFF. The DNA of the CDR3 is TGTGCCAGCAGTTCGGACAGGGGGGTCACTGAAGCTTTCTTT.

The chain employs TRBV6-1 and TRBJ2-3; tentatively, D is TRBD1 or TRBD2 (6 bases each). The CDR3 has 17 residues. Deletions cut 6 bases from V and 3 bases from J, with 22 bases between. Germline CDR1 and CDR2: MNHNS and SASEGT. This CDR3 reads CASSSTRTGAGTDTQYF. CDR3 DNA sequence: TGTGCCAGCAGCTCGACCAGGACGGGGGCTGGGACAGATACGCAGTATTTT.

The rearrangement links TRBV28 to TRBJ2-6; D remains ambiguous. Germline assignment: CDR1 MDHEN and CDR2 SYDVKM. Trimming stripped 3 bases from V and 3 bases from J, with 9 bases between. This CDR3 has 15 amino acids. The CDR3 sequence is CASSFGSVGANVLTF. The CDR3 DNA follows: TGTGCCAGCAGTTTTGGGTCAGTTGGGGCCAACGTCCTGACTTTC.

The chain recombines TRBV5-1 with TRBJ1-2, with 9 bases that match TRBD1. The CDR3 loop spans 14 amino acids. Trimming cost V 4 bases and J 4 bases; bases outside gene matches: 5. The germline gives CDR1 SGHRS, CDR2 YFSETQ. In DNA form, the CDR3 reads TGCGCCAGCAGCCAGGGACAGGGAACCTATGGCTACACCTTC. Translation: CASSQGQGTYGYTF.

This clonotype was counted only a few times. J is TRBJ2-6 and V is TRBV3-1; possible D gene TRBD2, 5 bases. The CDR3 covers 17 residues. V dropped 0 bases and J dropped 0 bases, with 9 bases sitting between them. Germline CDR1 and CDR2: LGHDT and YNNKEL (reference sequence). The CDR3 loop is CASSQDLGDSGANVLTF. Written as DNA, the CDR3 is TGTGCCAGCAGCCAAGACCTCGGGGACTCTGGGGCCAACGTCCTGACTTTC.

The rearrangement links TRBV10-3 to TRBJ1-5; 10 bases match TRBD1. The germline V gene encodes CDR1 ENHRY and CDR2 SYGVKD. The V and J ends lost 5 bases and 2 bases, in that order; junction bases with no gene match: 6. This CDR3 is built from 16 residues. The DNA for the CDR3 is TGTGCCATCAGTTCCTCCGGACAGGGGGGCAATCAGCCCCAGCATTTT. Its protein product is CAISSSGQGGNQPQHF.

In its sample, this clonotype was seen many times. The chain employs TRBV7-2 and TRBJ2-3, with 10 bases lining up with TRBD2. CDR3 length: 15 residues. CDR1 is SGHTA, CDR2 FQGNSA, per germline. The V gene end was trimmed by 4 bases and the J gene end by 4 bases; junction bases not matched to a gene: 5. This CDR3 reads CASSSFSGGPDTQYF. In nucleotides, the CDR3 is TGTGCCAGCAGCTCTTTTAGCGGGGGGCCAGATACGCAGTATTTT. Full variable domain (rest looked up from reference TRBV7-2 and TRBJ2-3): GAGVSQSPSNKVTEKGKDVELRCDPISGHTALYWYRQSLGQGLEFLIYFQGNSAPDKSGLPSDRFSAERTGGSVSTLTIQRTQQEDSAVYLCASSSFSGGPDTQYFGPGTRLTVL.

This clonotype occurred a few times. This sequence joins TRBV5-1 and TRBJ1-1, with D possibly matching TRBD1 (6 bases). CDR1 and CDR2 (germline): SGHRS, YFSETQ. The V and J ends lost 1 base and 4 bases respectively, with 11 bases between them. The CDR3 consists of 14 residues. This CDR3 is CASSLRGAFTEAFF. In nucleotides, the CDR3 is TGCGCCAGCAGCTTGCGGGGGGCCTTCACTGAAGCTTTCTTT.

The rearrangement links TRBV7-6 to TRBJ2-7; 9 bases fit TRBD1. The trim removed 1 base at V and 5 bases at J, leaving 9 bases unmatched. Germline assignment: CDR1 SGHVS and CDR2 FNYEAQ. The length of the CDR3 is 16 residues. The CDR3 sequence: CASSLEGQGGLNEQYF. In DNA, the CDR3 is TGTGCCAGCAGCTTAGAGGGACAGGGAGGGCTTAACGAGCAGTACTTC. The full variable domain, with the rest looked up from reference TRBV7-6 and TRBJ2-7, is GAGVSQSPRYKVTKRGQDVALRCDPISGHVSLYWYRQALGQGPEFLTYFNYEAQQDKSGLPNDRFSAERPEGSISTLTIQRTEQRDSAMYRCASSLEGQGGLNEQYFGPGTRLTVT.

The V gene is TRBV9, the J gene TRBJ2-1, with 16 bases that match TRBD2. The CDR3 loop spans 17 amino acids. The germline CDR1 and CDR2 sequences are SGDLS and YYNGEE. V was pared by 4 bases and J by 9 bases, with 10 bases of the junction left unmatched. CDR3 DNA sequence: TGTGCCAGCAGCCTGGGGACTAGCGGGGGGGTCATGGGTGAGCAGTTCTTC. Protein product: CASSLGTSGGVMGEQFF.

The V and J genes are TRBV5-1 and TRBJ2-1, with 7 bases fitting TRBD1. The CDR3 spans 15 residues. Germline V gene sequence: CDR1 SGHRS, CDR2 YFSETQ. With V trimmed by 0 bases and J by 9 bases, 9 bases remained unmatched. CDR3 DNA sequence: TGCGCCAGCAGCTTGGAGCTGCGCAGGGGGTCTGAGCAGTTCTTC. Protein: CASSLELRRGSEQFF.

This clonotype was seen more than once but under ten times. The genes are TRBV12-3 or TRBV12-4 and TRBJ2-5, with D maybe TRBD2 (5 bases). The CDR3 covers 15 residues. V lost 6 bases to trimming and J lost 2 bases, with 16 bases between them. The CDR3 is CASSRLGLAQETQYF. DNA of the CDR3: TGTGCCAGCAGCCGCCTAGGACTGGCACAAGAGACCCAGTACTTC.

V gene TRBV12-3 or TRBV12-4 combines with J gene TRBJ1-1; unclear D gene. The CDR3 sequence is 13 residues long. V lost 7 bases and J lost 2, with 11 bases in between. CDR3 amino acids: CASTYTVNTEAFF. The CDR3 coding sequence is TGTGCCAGCACTTACACGGTTAACACTGAAGCTTTCTTT.

The rearrangement joins TRBV5-1 to TRBJ2-1, with a tentative D call TRBD2 (6 bases). CDR3 length: 14 residues. V was clipped by 3 bases and J by 7 bases, with 14 bases between them. Looked up from germline, CDR1 is SGHRS and CDR2 is YFSETQ. For the CDR3, the DNA is TGCGCCAGCAGCTCCGCGGGGTCTACAAATGAGCAGTTCTTC. It yields the protein CASSSAGSTNEQFF. The full variable domain, its missing parts supplied by reference TRBV5-1 and TRBJ2-1, is KAGVTQTPRYLIKTRGQQVTLSCSPISGHRSVSWYQQTPGQGLQFLFEYFSETQRNKGNFPGRFSGRQFSNSRSEMNVSTLELGDSALYLCASSSAGSTNEQFFGPGTRLTVL.

This clonotype was seen more than once but under ten times. This chain joins TRBV6-5 and TRBJ2-1; possibly TRBD1 for D (5 bases). The germline CDR1 and CDR2 sequences are MNHEY and SVGAGI. The length of the CDR3 is 14 residues. The ends were cut back, 2 bases at V and 5 bases at J, with 10 bases in the middle. This CDR3 is CASSYADSNNEQFF. As DNA, the CDR3 is TGTGCCAGCAGTTACGCCGACAGTAACAATGAGCAGTTCTTC.

This clonotype showed up just a few times. The chain combines TRBV12-3 or TRBV12-4 with TRBJ1-5, with unresolved D. CDR3 size: 13 residues. The ends were cut back, 7 bases at V and 6 bases at J, with 13 bases in the middle. The CDR3 spells CASTLGGSQPQHF. The CDR3 nucleotides are TGTGCCAGCACCCTTGGCGGGAGTCAGCCCCAGCATTTT.